These T cell receptor beta chains were read from a single sample in a study of blood T cell repertoires in COVID-19. Here immunoSEQ multiplex PCR was the method, and the copy in TCRdb shows in-frame clones only, minus some. This sample carries about 240,000 clones, 70% to 90% of them seen once, and the ten largest clones take around 6.5%. Sequences were obtained from peripheral blood. The receptors originated from a man in his sixties with acute or convalescent COVID-19. The CDR3 runs from the conserved cysteine through the conserved F or W.

len: 13
v_gene: TRBV12-3/TRBV12-4
j_gene: TRBJ1-4
CDR3aa: CASSFGQGKKLFF

len: 21
v_gene: TRBV28
j_gene: TRBJ2-1
CDR3aa: CASSPIARTSGGESSYNEQFF

len: 15
v_gene: TRBV28
j_gene: TRBJ1-5
CDR3aa: CASSMTGAGNQPQHF

len: 13
v_gene: TRBV5-1
j_gene: TRBJ1-1
CDR3aa: CASSLRQGAEAFF

len: 12
v_gene: TRBV2
j_gene: TRBJ2-7
CDR3aa: CASRAVNYEQYF

len: 15
v_gene: TRBV9
j_gene: TRBJ2-2
CDR3aa: CASSASGRNTGELFF

len: 15
v_gene: TRBV28
j_gene: TRBJ2-7
CDR3aa: CASSLGLAGSYEQYF

len: 14
v_gene: TRBV5-4
j_gene: TRBJ2-7
CDR3aa: CASSLMGGRSLQYF

len: 14
v_gene: TRBV5-1
j_gene: TRBJ1-1
CDR3aa: CASAWGQKNTEAFF

len: 14
v_gene: TRBV7-8
j_gene: TRBJ1-2
CDR3aa: CASSLMGQSYGYTF

len: 19
v_gene: TRBV7-2
j_gene: TRBJ1-3
CDR3aa: CASSPMRGRTGISGNTIYF

len: 15
v_gene: TRBV11-3
j_gene: TRBJ2-3
CDR3aa: CASSLGGLADPVKYF

len: 14
v_gene: TRBV2
j_gene: TRBJ2-7
CDR3aa: CASNRGDSFYEQYF

len: 15
v_gene: TRBV27
j_gene: TRBJ1-2
CDR3aa: CASSSIGQGAEGYTF

len: 17
v_gene: TRBV5-8
j_gene: TRBJ2-7
CDR3aa: CASSPKGRVRDKYEQYF

len: 14
v_gene: TRBV6-5
j_gene: TRBJ2-7
CDR3aa: CASRSPGQNYEQYF

len: 15
v_gene: TRBV5-6
j_gene: TRBJ1-4
CDR3aa: CASSLITGIGEKLFF

len: 16
v_gene: TRBV5-1
j_gene: TRBJ2-1
CDR3aa: CASTNNGLARDNEQFF

len: 16
v_gene: TRBV11-3
j_gene: TRBJ2-1
CDR3aa: CASSSATSGSYNEQFF

len: 15
v_gene: TRBV5-1
j_gene: TRBJ2-7
CDR3aa: CASSLDLGQYYEQYF

len: 14
v_gene: TRBV24-1
j_gene: TRBJ2-7
CDR3aa: CATSDPTGGYEQYF

len: 11
v_gene: TRBV2
j_gene: TRBJ2-3
CDR3aa: CASLQGYTQYF

len: 14
v_gene: TRBV7-2
j_gene: TRBJ2-4
CDR3aa: CASSLTSGKNIQYF

len: 17
v_gene: TRBV5-1
j_gene: TRBJ2-2
CDR3aa: CASSSSTDRGNTGELFF

len: 17
v_gene: TRBV7-8
j_gene: TRBJ1-4
CDR3aa: CASSLPSGATRPEKLFF

len: 16
v_gene: TRBV27
j_gene: TRBJ1-6
CDR3aa: CASSLWAGTGVSPLHF

len: 14
v_gene: TRBV27
j_gene: TRBJ2-7
CDR3aa: CASSLTGGPYEQYF

len: 13
v_gene: TRBV7-9
j_gene: TRBJ2-5
CDR3aa: CASSLAQQETQYF

len: 15
v_gene: TRBV19
j_gene: TRBJ2-1
CDR3aa: CASSPAGTSYNEQFF

len: 15
v_gene: TRBV2
j_gene: TRBJ2-2
CDR3aa: CASSEQAGGTGELFF

len: 13
v_gene: TRBV28
j_gene: TRBJ1-3
CDR3aa: CASRRDVGNTIYF

len: 23
v_gene: TRBV28
j_gene: TRBJ2-6
CDR3aa: CASNHLKGPENRGYLLGANVLTF

len: 17
v_gene: TRBV3-1/TRBV3-2
j_gene: TRBJ2-1
CDR3aa: CASSLLGGPSSYNEQFF

len: 14
v_gene: TRBV27
j_gene: TRBJ1-6
CDR3aa: CASTRDRVGSPLHF

len: 17
v_gene: TRBV11-3
j_gene: TRBJ2-1
CDR3aa: CASSLGLPTSAYNEQFF

len: 14
v_gene: TRBV4-2
j_gene: TRBJ2-5
CDR3aa: CASSHLRGGETQYF

len: 14
v_gene: TRBV7-9
j_gene: TRBJ2-7
CDR3aa: CASSLSGIDYEQYF

len: 16
v_gene: TRBV9
j_gene: TRBJ1-6
CDR3aa: CASSVGSGRRRSPLHF

len: 15
v_gene: TRBV19
j_gene: TRBJ2-1
CDR3aa: CASSIGTGGHNEQFF

len: 14
v_gene: TRBV30
j_gene: TRBJ2-2
CDR3aa: CASSPNRDTGELFF

len: 16
v_gene: TRBV4-1
j_gene: TRBJ1-2
CDR3aa: CASSQGPQGVGWGYTF

len: 15
v_gene: TRBV6-5
j_gene: TRBJ1-2
CDR3aa: CASSLDRPAKYGYTF

len: 13
v_gene: TRBV6-5
j_gene: TRBJ1-1
CDR3aa: CASTITQGTEAFF

len: 13
v_gene: TRBV3-1/TRBV3-2
j_gene: TRBJ1-1
CDR3aa: CASSQPGLTEAFF